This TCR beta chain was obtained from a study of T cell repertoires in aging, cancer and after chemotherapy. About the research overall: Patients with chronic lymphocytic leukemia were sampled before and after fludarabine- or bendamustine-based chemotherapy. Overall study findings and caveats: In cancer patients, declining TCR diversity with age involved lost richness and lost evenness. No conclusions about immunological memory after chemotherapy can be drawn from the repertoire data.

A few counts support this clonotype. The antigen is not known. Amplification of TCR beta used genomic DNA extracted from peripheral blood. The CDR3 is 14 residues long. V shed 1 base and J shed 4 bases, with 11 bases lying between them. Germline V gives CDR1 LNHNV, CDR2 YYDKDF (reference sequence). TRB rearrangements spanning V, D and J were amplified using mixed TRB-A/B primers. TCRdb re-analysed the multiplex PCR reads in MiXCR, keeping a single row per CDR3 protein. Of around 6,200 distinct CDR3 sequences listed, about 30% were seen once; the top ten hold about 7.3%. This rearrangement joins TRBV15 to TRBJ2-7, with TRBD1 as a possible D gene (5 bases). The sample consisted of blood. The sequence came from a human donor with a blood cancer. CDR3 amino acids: CATSRGGSDYEQYF. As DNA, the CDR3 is TGTGCCACCAGCAGAGGGGGCTCGGATTACGAGCAGTACTTC.